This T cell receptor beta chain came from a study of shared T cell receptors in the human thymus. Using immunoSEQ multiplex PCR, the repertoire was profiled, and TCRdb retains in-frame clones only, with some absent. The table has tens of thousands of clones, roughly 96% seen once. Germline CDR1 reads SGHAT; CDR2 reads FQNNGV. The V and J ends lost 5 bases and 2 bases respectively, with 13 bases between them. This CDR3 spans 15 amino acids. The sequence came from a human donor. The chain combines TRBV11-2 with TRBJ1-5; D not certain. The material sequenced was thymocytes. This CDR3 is CASSPKDGGNQPQHF. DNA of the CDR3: TGTGCCAGCAGCCCTAAAGACGGTGGCAATCAGCCCCAGCATTTT.